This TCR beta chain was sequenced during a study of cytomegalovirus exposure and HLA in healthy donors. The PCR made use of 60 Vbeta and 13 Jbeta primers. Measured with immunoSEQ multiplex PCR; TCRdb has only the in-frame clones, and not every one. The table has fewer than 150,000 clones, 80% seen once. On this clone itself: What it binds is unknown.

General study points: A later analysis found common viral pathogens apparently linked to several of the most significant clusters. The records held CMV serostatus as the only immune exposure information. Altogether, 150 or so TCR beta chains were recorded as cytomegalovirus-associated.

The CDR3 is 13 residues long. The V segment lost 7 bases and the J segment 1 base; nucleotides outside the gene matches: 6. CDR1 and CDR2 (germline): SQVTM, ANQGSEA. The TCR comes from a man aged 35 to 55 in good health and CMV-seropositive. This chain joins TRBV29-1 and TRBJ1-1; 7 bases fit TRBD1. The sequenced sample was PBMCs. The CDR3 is CSAPTGTNTEAFF. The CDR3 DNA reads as TGCAGCGCCCCGACAGGGACGAACACTGAAGCTTTCTTT.